This T cell receptor beta chain was observed in a study of T-cell memory formation after mild COVID-19. About the study: TCR clusters were largely donor specific.

V was pared by 2 bases and J by 5 bases, with 18 bases between. Germline V CDR1 and CDR2: SGHVS, FQNEAQ. This CDR3 is built from 16 residues. General study results and limits: Contracting clones from day 15 to 85 showed balanced CD4/CD8; later expanders favored CD4+. Some SARS-CoV-2-responding clones were already detected in memory before infection.

This clonotype was seen a few times. Antigen unknown. The authors produced TCR alpha and TCR beta cDNA libraries with sample barcodes and UMIs by 5'RACE using constant-segment primers. TCRdb reanalysed the 5' RACE reads using MiXCR and keeps one entry per CDR3 protein. The sample contains about 350,000 distinct CDR3 sequences, roughly an eighth of which appear only once. The clonotype was recovered from a young man who had mild COVID-19 (a few samples of this study predate the infection). Cell type and time point are not known. Specimen: PBMCs or a T cell subset sorted from them (not recorded which). The chain has TRBV7-8 and TRBJ1-2; D not certain. The chain's CDR3 is CASSLRVAIGDYGYTF. Here the CDR3 DNA reads TGTGCCAGCAGCTTAAGGGTCGCGATTGGGGATTATGGCTACACCTTC.